Sequencing of this T cell receptor beta chain was carried out in a study of T cells in Graves' hyperthyroidism and ophthalmopathy. There are 15 residues in the CDR3. Germline values: CDR1 MDHEN, CDR2 SYDVKM. V was pared by 5 bases and J by 8 bases, with 18 bases between. Authors of the study amplified TCR beta CDR3 regions from RNA transcripts. HTBI primers were the set used in a first-round RT-PCR of the TCR CDR3. TCRdb re-called the multiplex PCR reads through MiXCR, storing one row per CDR3 protein. The sample shows roughly 300,000 distinct CDR3 sequences, roughly 13% of them seen only once. This clonotype turned up a few times. Its antigen is not known. Points from the study as a whole: In blood, most of the thyroid clonotypes expanded above 0.001 were also present.

The sequence was collected from a woman under 40 with Graves' hyperthyroidism. The gene calls are TRBV28 and TRBJ1-4; D is possibly TRBD1 (5 bases). The specimen was blood. CDR3 region: CASSLLGVVGEKLFF. As DNA, the CDR3 is TGTGCCAGCAGTCTGCTGGGGGTCGTGGGGGAAAAACTGTTTTTT.